A selection of T cell receptor beta chains follows, all from one sample in a study of control samples from healthy donors and cancer patients. This table comes from immunoSEQ multiplex PCR, and its TCRdb copy is limited to in-frame clones, with some not included. The sample lists about 160,000 clones; roughly 94% were seen once. The specimen was blood. The receptors stem from a woman between 35 and 50 years old in good health. Each CDR3 is given with its conserved first and last residue. A D gene is named only where the DNA matches it firmly. Clone size is not always given. Where it is, it says once, few, many or a class for expanded clones.

TRBD1	TRBV27	TRBJ2-5	NA	TGTGCCAGCAGTCCCACCGGGACAGGGTACCAAGAGACCCAGTACTTC	CASSPTGTGYQETQYF
TRBD1	TRBV12-5	TRBJ2-3	NA	TGTGCTAGTGGTTTGGTACTGGGCGGACAGGGCACAGATACGCAGTATTTT	CASGLVLGGQGTDTQYF
TRBD2	TRBV7-9	TRBJ2-1	once	TGTGCCAGCAGCTTAGCGTTGCGGGAGAATAGTGAGCAGTTCTTC	CASSLALRENSEQFF
NA	TRBV10-3	TRBJ1-4	once	TGTGCCATCAGTGACTCGGCCCTGGGTGAAAAACTGTTTTTT	CAISDSALGEKLFF
TRBD2	TRBV10-2	TRBJ2-7	NA	TGCGCCAGCTCAAATGGGGGGGTCTACGAGCAGTACTTC	CASSNGGVYEQYF
NA	TRBV5-1	TRBJ1-1	NA	TGCGCCAGCAGCCCCTTCCGGGGACAGAACACTGAAGCTTTCTTT	CASSPFRGQNTEAFF
TRBD1	TRBV9	TRBJ1-3	NA	TGTGCCAGCAGCGACAGGGGTTCTGGAAACACCATATATTTT	CASSDRGSGNTIYF
TRBD1	TRBV6-1	TRBJ1-2	NA	TGTGCCAGCAGTGATTGGCAGGGGGCATTCGGTTACTATGGCTACACCTTC	CASSDWQGAFGYYGYTF
NA	TRBV4-3	TRBJ2-3	NA	TGCGCCAGCAGCCAAACGAGGGTCACAGATACGCAGTATTTT	CASSQTRVTDTQYF
NA	TRBV7-2	TRBJ2-5	NA	TGTGCCAGCAGCTCATTTACAGGGAACCAAGAGACCCAGTACTTC	CASSSFTGNQETQYF
NA	TRBV12-3/TRBV12-4	TRBJ1-2	NA	TGTGCCAGCAGACACTTCAGGGGAAATGGCTACACCTTC	CASRHFRGNGYTF
NA	TRBV29-1	TRBJ1-1	NA	TGCAGCGCGAGTCTTTTAAACACTGAAGCTTTCTTT	CSASLLNTEAFF
NA	TRBV10-2	TRBJ1-1	NA	TGCGCCAGCAGTTTAATATCGGGGACTAACACTGAAGCTTTCTTT	CASSLISGTNTEAFF
NA	TRBV11-2	TRBJ1-3	NA	TGTGCCAGCAGCTTGGCCGGAAACACCATATATTTT	CASSLAGNTIYF
NA	TRBV19	TRBJ1-1	NA	TGTGCCAGTAGTATCTTCTGGGCCCTGAACACTGAAGCTTTCTTT	CASSIFWALNTEAFF
NA	TRBV6-2/TRBV6-3	TRBJ2-7	NA	TGTGCCAGCAGTTACTCGGACTTTGCTTCTAGAGGCTCCTACGAGCAGTACTTC	CASSYSDFASRGSYEQYF
TRBD1	TRBV6-6	TRBJ1-4	NA	TGTGCCAGCAGTCGCACCGGGACAGTACGAGGAAAACTGTTTTTT	CASSRTGTVRGKLFF
TRBD1	TRBV7-8	TRBJ1-1	NA	TGTGCCAGCAGCTTAGGCGGACAGGGCCCGCTTTTGAACACTGAAGCTTTCTTT	CASSLGGQGPLLNTEAFF
NA	TRBV7-2	TRBJ1-5	NA	TGTGCCAGCAGCTTTGACAGGAACAATCAGCCCCAGCATTTT	CASSFDRNNQPQHF
NA	TRBV7-2	TRBJ1-1	NA	TGTGCCAGCAGCTTAGCAGGGTCTGACACTGAAGCTTTCTTT	CASSLAGSDTEAFF
NA	TRBV29-1	TRBJ1-1	NA	TGCAGCGTTGCGGCACTCATGAACACTGAAGCTTTCTTT	CSVAALMNTEAFF
TRBD1	TRBV4-3	TRBJ2-1	NA	TGCGCCAGCAGCCAGGAGGGACAGGGTTACAATGAGCAGTTCTTC	CASSQEGQGYNEQFF
TRBD1	TRBV12-5	TRBJ1-5	NA	TGTGCTAGTGGTCCGCGGACAGGGGGGTTCAGTCAGCCCCAGCATTTT	CASGPRTGGFSQPQHF
NA	TRBV6-2/TRBV6-3	TRBJ1-2	NA	TGTGCCAGCAGTTACTCGGTCGGCGGCTATGGCTACACCTTC	CASSYSVGGYGYTF
NA	TRBV3-1/TRBV3-2	TRBJ1-2	NA	TGTGCCAGCAGCCAACCGGGACTCCATAACTATGGCTACACCTTC	CASSQPGLHNYGYTF
NA	TRBV6-2/TRBV6-3	TRBJ2-2	NA	TGTGCCAGCAGTTACTCCGAGCGGTTACCCACCGGGGAGCTGTTTTTT	CASSYSERLPTGELFF
NA	TRBV27	TRBJ1-1	NA	TGTGCCAGCAGTTTAGAGGGAACGAACACTGAAGCTTTCTTT	CASSLEGTNTEAFF
TRBD2	TRBV6-5	TRBJ2-7	once	TGTGCCAGCAGTTACTCCATGTGGGGGGGGGCCTACGAGCAGTACTTC	CASSYSMWGGAYEQYF
NA	TRBV5-1	TRBJ1-5	NA	TGCGCCAGCAGCTTGGGAGGGGGACGAGGGGGTCAGCCCCAGCATTTT	CASSLGGGRGGQPQHF
NA	TRBV10-1	TRBJ2-1	NA	TGCGCCAGCAGTGAGGGGGACATCTACAATGAGCAGTTCTTC	CASSEGDIYNEQFF
NA	TRBV19	TRBJ2-3	NA	TGTGCCAGTAGGCTGAGCGGGGATACGCAGTATTTT	CASRLSGDTQYF
NA	TRBV11-2	TRBJ1-2	NA	TGTGCCAGCAGCTCCAACTATGGCTACACCTTC	CASSSNYGYTF
NA	TRBV25-1	TRBJ1-1	NA	TGTGCCAGCAGTGAATCTGGGGGGAACACTGAAGCTTTCTTT	CASSESGGNTEAFF
NA	TRBV19	TRBJ1-1	NA	TGTGCCAGTAGTATTATTTGGAACACTGAAGCTTTCTTT	CASSIIWNTEAFF
NA	TRBV6-5	TRBJ2-7	NA	TGTGCCAGCAGACTACGCAGGGAGGCCTACGAGCAGTACTTC	CASRLRREAYEQYF
NA	TRBV5-6	TRBJ1-6	NA	TGTGCCAGCAGGAAACGGGCCGGGAATTCACCCCTCCACTTT	CASRKRAGNSPLHF
TRBD1	TRBV4-3	TRBJ2-7	NA	TGCGCCAGCAGCCAAGATCGGACAGGGGCAATCCACGAGCAGTACTTC	CASSQDRTGAIHEQYF
NA	TRBV19	TRBJ1-5	once	TGTGCCAGTAGTATTAGACAGCGGGATCAGCCCCAGCATTTT	CASSIRQRDQPQHF
NA	TRBV30	TRBJ2-6	NA	TGTGCCTGGAGTGTAACTCTATCTGGGGCCAACGTCCTGACTTTC	CAWSVTLSGANVLTF
NA	TRBV9	TRBJ2-3	NA	TGTGCCAGCAGCGTCGGGTACGATACGCAGTATTTT	CASSVGYDTQYF
NA	TRBV10-3	TRBJ2-7	NA	TGTGCCATCAGTGAGTGGGTGGCGGAGCAGTACTTC	CAISEWVAEQYF
NA	TRBV29-1	TRBJ1-5	NA	TGCAGCTTCGCGGTGGGCACCAATCAGCCCCAGCATTTT	CSFAVGTNQPQHF
NA	TRBV7-9	TRBJ2-7	NA	TGTGCCAGCAGCGATACTGCCCGGGCCGCTTCCTACGAGCAGTACTTC	CASSDTARAASYEQYF
NA	TRBV11-3	TRBJ2-1	NA	TGTGCCAGCAGCTTAGGAGCGAATTCCTACAATGAGCAGTTCTTC	CASSLGANSYNEQFF
NA	TRBV30	TRBJ2-3	NA	TGTGCAGGACGGCTTGCAGATACGCAGTATTTT	CAGRLADTQYF
NA	TRBV3-1/TRBV3-2	TRBJ1-4	NA	TGTGCCAGCAGCCAGACAGGTCGGATCTTCACTAACGAAAAACTGTTTTTT	CASSQTGRIFTNEKLFF
NA	TRBV4-2	TRBJ2-1	NA	TGTGCCAGCAGCCAAGTTAGGGGAGGCCAGAATGAGCAGTTCTTC	CASSQVRGGQNEQFF
TRBD1	TRBV6-5	TRBJ1-4	NA	TGTGCCAGCAGTTACTCTCGGGGGACAGGGAATGAAAAACTGTTTTTT	CASSYSRGTGNEKLFF
TRBD1	TRBV6-2/TRBV6-3	TRBJ2-7	NA	TGTGCCAGCAGTTACTCAATTGGGACAGGGACCTACGAGCAGTACTTC	CASSYSIGTGTYEQYF
NA	TRBV7-9	TRBJ1-2	NA	TGTGCCAGCAGCTCAACCCTAGGCGAGGATGGCTACACCTTC	CASSSTLGEDGYTF
TRBD1	TRBV10-3	TRBJ2-7	NA	TGTGCCTCAAGGGGACAGGGGGGATTGGGTGAGCAGTACTTC	CASRGQGGLGEQYF